A single sample gave rise to the 31 T cell receptor beta chains below, sequenced in a study of shared clonotypes between healthy human individuals. The data were produced by immunoSEQ multiplex PCR, yet TCRdb's version contains in-frame clones alone and is incomplete. The data hold around 2.1 million clones, with under 97% observed a single time. Sequenced material: naive CD4+ T cells sorted from blood. Described subset: CD45RA+ positively selected. Receptor source: a man younger than 35 in good health.

The chain joins TRBV6-4 to TRBJ2-3, with D perhaps TRBD1 or TRBD2 (5 bases each). The V gene lost 5 bases and the J gene lost 0 bases, with 9 bases spanning the gap. From germline, CDR1 is MRHNA and CDR2 SNTAGT. This CDR3 has 14 amino acids. The CDR3 DNA reads as TGTGCCAGCAGTCCGGGGCCGAGCACAGATACGCAGTATTTT. This codes for CASSPGPSTDTQYF.

V is TRBV7-2 and J is TRBJ1-5; D is unresolved. CDR1 and CDR2 (germline): SGHTA, FQGNSA. Trimming took 6 bases from V and 3 from J, leaving 18 bases between them. The CDR3 covers 16 residues. The CDR3 protein is CASSPDNPLLNQPQHF. The CDR3, as DNA: TGTGCCAGCAGTCCAGACAATCCCCTCCTCAATCAGCCCCAGCATTTT.

The chain has TRBV27 and TRBJ2-1; D assignment may be TRBD1 or TRBD2 (5 bases each). CDR1 MNHEY and CDR2 SMNVEV come from the germline V gene (reference sequence). Trimming cost V 4 bases and J 2 bases, with 15 bases left between them. The CDR3 loop spans 16 amino acids. The CDR3 sequence: CASSSPTRGTYNEQFF. The CDR3 DNA reads as TGTGCCAGCAGTTCCCCAACACGGGGCACCTACAATGAGCAGTTCTTC.

The gene calls are TRBV28 and TRBJ1-4, with TRBD1 identical over 7 bases. Germline V gives CDR1 MDHEN, CDR2 SYDVKM. The length of the CDR3 is 12 residues. J lost 6 bases, V lost 11 bases, and 6 bases had no gene match. The CDR3 protein is CAGGQPYEKLFF. The CDR3 DNA follows: TGTGCCGGGGGACAGCCCTATGAAAAACTGTTTTTT.

The chain employs TRBV18 and TRBJ2-5; 9 bases align to TRBD2. Unmatched junction bases numbered 11, after V lost 5 bases and J lost 4 bases. This CDR3 comprises 16 residues. Germline V CDR1 and CDR2: KGHSH, LQKENI. CDR3 loop: CASSFTRGRAVETQYF. CDR3 in DNA: TGTGCCAGCTCATTCACCCGCGGGAGGGCCGTAGAGACCCAGTACTTC.

A note on this clone: Different DNA sequences within this sample yield the same CDR3. J is TRBJ2-1 and V is TRBV5-1; D is undetermined. The CDR3 sequence is 15 residues long. Germline V gene lookup returns CDR1 SGHRS and CDR2 YFSETQ. V gave up 0 bases and J gave up 1 base, with 8 bases separating them. The CDR3 spells CASSLGAASYNEQFF. CDR3 bases: TGCGCCAGCAGCTTGGGGGCGGCGTCCTACAATGAGCAGTTCTTC.

The genes are TRBV5-4 and TRBJ2-5; 8 bases match TRBD1. Germline V lookup: CDR1 SGHNT, CDR2 YYREEE (reference sequence). The CDR3 covers 14 residues. The ends lost 2 bases at V and 5 bases at J; junction bases unmatched: 5. CDR3 protein: CASSFRTGSETQYF. The CDR3, as DNA: TGTGCCAGCAGCTTCCGGACAGGGTCGGAGACCCAGTACTTC.

The chain is built from TRBV5-6 and TRBJ2-7; D call uncertain. The length of the CDR3 is 14 residues. V gave up 4 bases and J gave up 3 bases, with 14 bases separating them. Germline V CDR1 and CDR2: SGHDT, YYEEEE. The CDR3 is CASSTVTVNYEQYF. Written as DNA, the CDR3 is TGTGCCAGCAGCACGGTGACGGTGAACTACGAGCAGTACTTC.

This clone was recorded only once. The J gene is TRBJ2-2, the V gene TRBV29-1; 15 bases line up with TRBD2. The CDR3 runs to 17 residues. The germline CDR1 and CDR2 sequences are SQVTM and ANQGSEA. The J segment lost 3 bases and the V segment lost 6 bases, leaving 8 bases of the junction unmatched. The CDR3 DNA reads TGCAGCGTAAGGACTAGCGGGGGGGCCTTGGACACCGGGGAGCTGTTTTTT. It specifies CSVRTSGGALDTGELFF.

This rearrangement joins TRBV9 to TRBJ2-3, with D possibly matching TRBD2 (5 bases). Germline CDR1 SGDLS, CDR2 YYNGEE. Between the trimmed V and J ends, which lost 2 bases and 2 bases, there was a span of 9 bases. This CDR3 has 14 amino acids. The CDR3 is CASSVTDFTDTQYF. CDR3 nucleotides: TGTGCCAGCAGCGTCACGGACTTCACAGATACGCAGTATTTT.

The V call is TRBV28, the J call TRBJ1-1; no clear D gene. Looked up from germline, CDR1 is MDHEN and CDR2 is SYDVKM. V lost 5 bases and J lost 4, with 17 bases in between. There are 15 residues in the CDR3. CDR3 nucleotide sequence: TGTGCCAGCAGTGGGATTGAGGTCGGCGGCACTGAAGCTTTCTTT. Translating gives CASSGIEVGGTEAFF.

Comments on this clone: Other DNA sequences from this sample encode an identical CDR3 as well. The chain joins TRBV18 to TRBJ1-2; the match to TRBD1 covers 7 bases. Per the germline V gene, CDR1 is KGHSH and CDR2 is LQKENI. V was clipped by 4 bases and J by 3 bases; unmatched bases: 2. The CDR3 is 13 residues long. The CDR3 loop is CASSQGQDYGYTF. In nucleotides, the CDR3 is TGTGCCAGCTCACAAGGACAGGACTATGGCTACACCTTC.

The chain combines TRBV2 with TRBJ1-4; D gene unclear. Germline V gene lookup returns CDR1 SNHLY and CDR2 FYNNEI. The CDR3 contains 15 residues. The ends were cut back, 3 bases at V and 3 bases at J, with 11 bases in the middle. CDR3 bases: TGTGCCAGCAGTGATTCTGGACTACCTAATGAAAAACTGTTTTTT. Its protein is CASSDSGLPNEKLFF.

This rearrangement joins TRBV6-5 to TRBJ2-1; a possible D gene is TRBD2 (6 bases). The CDR3 contains 15 residues. CDR1 and CDR2 from the germline V gene are MNHEY and SVGAGI. Trimming removed 5 bases from V and 1 base from J, with 12 bases in between. The CDR3 DNA sequence: TGTGCCAGCAGTCCCGGGCTAGCGTCCTACAATGAGCAGTTCTTC. This gives the protein CASSPGLASYNEQFF.

The chain employs TRBV2 and TRBJ1-6; possibly TRBD1 for D (6 bases). The CDR3 sequence is 15 residues long. V gave up 10 bases and J gave up 7 bases, with 20 bases separating them. Germline CDR1 SNHLY, CDR2 FYNNEI. The CDR3 loop reads CATLSGQGINSPLHF. The CDR3 nucleotides read TGTGCCACCTTATCGGGGCAGGGGATAAATTCACCCCTCCACTTT.

The chain combines TRBV9 with TRBJ2-6; 8 bases are a match to TRBD1. The V segment lost 4 bases and the J segment 2 bases; nucleotides outside the gene matches: 5. This CDR3 contains 16 residues. The germline CDR1 and CDR2 sequences are SGDLS and YYNGEE. For the CDR3, the DNA is TGTGCCAGCAGCCTCTGGACAGGGCCTGGGGCCAACGTCCTGACTTTC. This translates into CASSLWTGPGANVLTF. Filled out from reference TRBV9 and TRBJ2-6, the complete variable domain reads DSGVTQTPKHLITATGQRVTLRCSPRSGDLSVYWYQQSLDQGLQFLIQYYNGEERAKGNILERFSAQQFPDLHSELNLSSLELGDSALYFCASSLWTGPGANVLTFGAGSRLTVL.

In regard to this clone: This specimen includes other DNA sequences encoding the same CDR3. V usage is TRBV6-5 and J usage is TRBJ1-1; D remains unclear. V lost 6 bases and J lost 0, with 8 bases in between. This CDR3 spans 13 amino acids. Germline V lookup: CDR1 MNHEY, CDR2 SVGAGI. In DNA, the CDR3 is TGTGCCAGCAGCCCACCTTTGAACACTGAAGCTTTCTTT. As protein: CASSPPLNTEAFF.

This clone has only one observation. V is TRBV10-3 and J is TRBJ2-2; D gene uncertain. Between the trimmed V and J ends, which lost 5 bases and 4 bases, there was a span of 8 bases. This CDR3 comprises 13 residues. Germline CDR1 and CDR2: ENHRY and SYGVKD. The CDR3 bases are TGTGCCATCAGTTGGATCTCCACCGGGGAGCTGTTTTTT. Encoded protein: CAISWISTGELFF.

V is TRBV2 and J is TRBJ2-1; 9 bases align to TRBD2. CDR3 length: 17 amino acids. After removal of 0 bases from V and 7 bases from J, the junction contained 10 bases not matched to a gene. Germline V gene lookup returns CDR1 SNHLY and CDR2 FYNNEI. CDR3 DNA: TGTGCCAGCAGTGAAGCGCAGGGACTAGCCGGGAAAAATGAGCAGTTCTTC. This sequence encodes CASSEAQGLAGKNEQFF.

This chain joins TRBV10-3 and TRBJ2-5; D may correspond to TRBD1 or TRBD2 (6 bases each). Germline CDR1 reads ENHRY; CDR2 reads SYGVKD. The CDR3 totals 16 residues. The V gene lost 0 bases and the J gene lost 1 base, with 12 bases spanning the gap. For the CDR3, the DNA is TGTGCCATCAGTGAGTCCAGAGGGGGACTCCAAGAGACCCAGTACTTC. Protein sequence: CAISESRGGLQETQYF.

V gene TRBV9 combines with J gene TRBJ1-4; D possibly corresponds to TRBD1 (5 bases). Between the trimmed V and J ends, which lost 0 bases and 0 bases, there was a span of 9 bases. CDR1 and CDR2 (germline): SGDLS, YYNGEE. The CDR3 is 16 amino acids. CDR3 sequence reads: CASSVGGFATNEKLFF. In nucleotides, the CDR3 is TGTGCCAGCAGCGTAGGGGGGTTTGCAACTAATGAAAAACTGTTTTTT.

The chain links TRBV5-1 to TRBJ2-2; 8 positions agree with TRBD1. With V trimmed by 4 bases and J by 1 base, 3 bases remained unmatched. This CDR3 region has 15 residues. Germline CDR1 and CDR2: SGHRS and YFSETQ. As DNA, the CDR3 is TGCGCCAGCAGCAGGGACAGGATGAACACCGGGGAGCTGTTTTTT. Protein sequence: CASSRDRMNTGELFF.

This chain uses TRBV5-6 with TRBJ2-7; D is perhaps TRBD2 (7 bases). The CDR3 contains 15 residues. In germline, CDR1 is SGHDT, CDR2 YYEEEE. V lost 4 bases and J lost 3, with 17 bases in between. The CDR3 region has the DNA TGTGCCAGCAGCCCAAAGGCGGGGGCCCTCTACGAGCAGTACTTC. Residues: CASSPKAGALYEQYF.

The chain is built from TRBV6-5 and TRBJ2-5; D unresolved. Trimming took off 0 bases at V and 4 bases at J, with 15 bases between the two ends. Germline loops: CDR1 MNHEY, CDR2 SVGAGI. The CDR3 sequence is 16 residues long. CDR3 residues: CASSYSIGVGGETQYF. The CDR3 DNA is TGTGCCAGCAGTTACTCGATTGGGGTCGGTGGAGAGACCCAGTACTTC.

This sequence joins TRBV7-2 and TRBJ2-7, with TRBD2 as a possible D gene (6 bases). The germline gives CDR1 SGHTA, CDR2 FQGNSA. The CDR3 runs to 11 residues. Trimming removed 8 bases at V and 7 bases at J, with 12 bases between. The CDR3 here is CASATGGEQYF. The CDR3 bases are TGTGCCAGCGCCACTGGGGGGGAGCAGTACTTC.

V usage is TRBV5-3 and J usage is TRBJ1-2; D perhaps matches TRBD1 (5 bases). TRBV5-3 is placed among ORFs of uncertain function. Trimming removed 4 bases from V and 4 bases from J, with 11 bases in between. This CDR3 has 13 residues. The DNA of the CDR3 is TGTGCCAGAAGCAAAGGACATTTCTATGGCTACACCTTC. Translating gives CARSKGHFYGYTF.

The CDR3 coding sequence is TGTGCCTGGAGTAATAGCGGGAGGCCCGCGCAGTTCTTC. Amino acids: CAWSNSGRPAQFF. The rearrangement uses TRBV30 and TRBJ2-1; 10 bases map to TRBD2. Unmatched junction bases numbered 7, after V lost 2 bases and J lost 12 bases. The length of the CDR3 is 13 residues. CDR1 is GTSNPN, CDR2 SVGIG, per germline (reference sequence).

This chain uses TRBV11-3 with TRBJ2-7; 7 bases agree with TRBD1. CDR3 length: 15 amino acids. CDR1 SGHNT and CDR2 YENEEA come from the germline V gene. The V gene end was trimmed by 5 bases and the J gene end by 6 bases; junction bases not matched to a gene: 13. CDR3 nucleotides: TGTGCCAGCAGCCGCGGACAGGAACTTAATTCCGAGCAGTACTTC. Translated, it gives CASSRGQELNSEQYF.

Comment on this clone: The same CDR3 also results from other DNA sequences found in this sample. The chain has TRBV6-6 and TRBJ2-6; D uncertain. The V end lost 2 bases, the J end lost 4 bases, and 3 bases lay between the germline ends. The V gene's germline CDR1 is MNHNY and CDR2 SVGAGI (reference sequence). This CDR3 is 13 amino acids long. This CDR3 is CASSYPGANVLTF. DNA of the CDR3: TGTGCCAGCAGTTACCCCGGGGCCAACGTCCTGACTTTC.

CDR3 bases: TGTGCCAGCAGCTTAAGATTGGGACTAGCGGGCCTCACAGATACGCAGTATTTT. Translating gives CASSLRLGLAGLTDTQYF. The chain is built from TRBV11-2 and TRBJ2-3, with TRBD2 matching over 12 bases. This CDR3 comprises 18 residues. Germline V CDR1 and CDR2: SGHAT, FQNNGV. With 2 bases clipped from V and 2 bases from J, the junction kept 8 bases outside the gene matches. The variable domain in full, completed from reference TRBV11-2 and TRBJ2-3, reads EAGVAQSPRYKIIEKRQSVAFWCNPISGHATLYWYQQILGQGPKLLIQFQNNGVVDDSQLPKDRFSAERLKGVDSTLKIQPAKLEDSAVYLCASSLRLGLAGLTDTQYFGPGTRLTVL.

This sequence joins TRBV18 and TRBJ2-3, with D perhaps TRBD1 or TRBD2 (5 bases each). From germline, CDR1 is KGHSH and CDR2 LQKENI. V lost 1 base to trimming and J lost 10 bases, with 6 bases between them. The CDR3 covers 11 residues. The CDR3 DNA reads as TGTGCCAGCTCACCACTGGGGGCGCAGTATTTT. Encoded protein: CASSPLGAQYF. The whole variable domain, filled in from reference TRBV18 and TRBJ2-3, reads NAGVMQNPRHLVRRRGQEARLRCSPMKGHSHVYWYRQLPEEGLKFMVYLQKENIIDESGMPKERFSAEFPKEGPSILRIQQVVRGDSAAYFCASSPLGAQYFGPGTRLTVL.